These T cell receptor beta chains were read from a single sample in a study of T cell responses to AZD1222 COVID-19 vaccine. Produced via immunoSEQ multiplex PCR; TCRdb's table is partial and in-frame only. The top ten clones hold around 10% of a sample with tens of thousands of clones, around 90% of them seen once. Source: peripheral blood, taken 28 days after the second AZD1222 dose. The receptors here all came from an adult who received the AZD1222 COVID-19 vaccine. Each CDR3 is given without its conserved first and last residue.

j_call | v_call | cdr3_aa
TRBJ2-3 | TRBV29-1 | SVEQGPSTDTQY
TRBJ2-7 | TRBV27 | ASSPLPGVGSYEQY
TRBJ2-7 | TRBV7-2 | ASSLARGPGY
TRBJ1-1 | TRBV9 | ASSVTGGIGLEAF
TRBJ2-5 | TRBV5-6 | ASSLRAAGQETQY
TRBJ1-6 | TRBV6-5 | ASSWDNNSPLH
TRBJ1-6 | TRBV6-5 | ASSRDGDSPLH
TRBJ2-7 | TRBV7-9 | ASSKLPGLAGGSSYEQY
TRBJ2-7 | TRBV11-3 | ASSSNRGGEQY
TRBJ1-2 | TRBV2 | ASSEGYMDLWT
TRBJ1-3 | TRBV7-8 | ASSLRVTTSGNTIY
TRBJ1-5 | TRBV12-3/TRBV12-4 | ASSLAFDQPQH
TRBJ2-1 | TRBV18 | ASSQQEYNEQF
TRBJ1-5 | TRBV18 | ASSEGGSNQPQH
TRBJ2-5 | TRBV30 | AWTGPTGETQY
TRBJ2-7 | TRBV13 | ASSDGTSGGKGYEQY
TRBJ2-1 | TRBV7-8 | ASSWDQSSYNEQF
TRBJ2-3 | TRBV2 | ASNFEANRDRSTDTQY
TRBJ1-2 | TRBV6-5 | ASSSGVGGYT
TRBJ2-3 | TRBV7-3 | ASSSTSGGTDTQY
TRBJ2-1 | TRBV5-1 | ASSFGVLAGSNEQF
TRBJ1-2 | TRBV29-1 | SAGTETLST
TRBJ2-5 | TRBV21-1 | ASSKSRDRAGGQY
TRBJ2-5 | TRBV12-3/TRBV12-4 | ASSLTGVETQY
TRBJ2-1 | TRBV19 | ASSMSGVRTYNEQF
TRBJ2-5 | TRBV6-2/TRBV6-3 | ASTPGRTWSAQY
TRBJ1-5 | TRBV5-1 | ASSSGGGSNQPQH
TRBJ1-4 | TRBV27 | ASSYSATNEKLF
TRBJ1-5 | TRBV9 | ASSPGQYSNQPQH
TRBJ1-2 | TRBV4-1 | ASSPWTGSNYGYT